One sample yielded the 8 T cell receptor beta chains listed below, sequenced in a study of cytomegalovirus exposure and HLA in healthy donors. The primer mix had 60 Vbeta and 13 Jbeta primers. Method: immunoSEQ multiplex PCR; TCRdb's copy keeps in-frame clones and lacks some. The data hold 130,000 to 150,000 clones, with approximately 79% observed a single time. What was sequenced was PBMCs. All receptors derive from a woman aged 40-49 years in good health and CMV-seropositive.

The V gene is TRBV30, the J gene TRBJ2-2; 7 bases line up with TRBD1. With V trimmed by 6 bases and J by 6 bases, 4 bases remained unmatched. This CDR3 comprises 12 residues. Germline V gene sequence: CDR1 GTSNPN, CDR2 SVGIG (reference sequence). DNA for the CDR3: TGTGCCTGTAACAGGGGCGCCGGGGAGCTGTTTTTT. Its protein is CACNRGAGELFF. Full variable domain (remainder filled in from reference TRBV30 and TRBJ2-2): SQTIHQWPATLVQPVGSPLSLECTVEGTSNPNLYWYRQAAGRGLQLLFYSVGIGQISSEVPQNLSASRPQDRQFILSSKKLLLSDSGFYLCACNRGAGELFFGEGSRLTVL.

Comments on this clone: Other DNA sequences in the sample encode the same CDR3. V and J are TRBV6-1 and TRBJ1-5; 7 nucleotides match TRBD1. The V segment lost 6 bases and the J segment 4 bases; nucleotides outside the gene matches: 6. The germline gives CDR1 MNHNS, CDR2 SASEGT. The CDR3 has 14 residues. The CDR3 DNA follows: TGTGCCAGCAGCGAGAGACAGGGTAATCAGCCCCAGCATTTT. It encodes CASSERQGNQPQHF.

The J gene is TRBJ2-7, the V gene TRBV30; weak D call: TRBD1 (6 bases). V was cut by 0 bases and J by 13 bases, with 28 bases left in between. CDR3 size: 16 residues. Germline V gene sequence: CDR1 GTSNPN, CDR2 SVGIG (reference sequence). CDR3 loop: CAWSVKGVVSVERSYF. CDR3 nucleotide sequence: TGTGCCTGGAGTGTAAAGGGGGTCGTGTCAGTCGAGCGGAGCTACTTC.

The chain couples TRBV5-1 to TRBJ1-2, with TRBD1 matching over 7 bases. This CDR3 comprises 17 residues. Looked up from germline, CDR1 is SGHRS and CDR2 is YFSETQ. The V gene end was trimmed by 5 bases and the J gene end by 3 bases; junction bases not matched to a gene: 16. CDR3 residues: CASSHALPGGGDYGYTF. Here the CDR3 DNA reads TGCGCCAGCAGTCACGCTTTACCAGGGGGAGGAGACTATGGCTACACCTTC.

This clone was observed once. V is TRBV27 and J is TRBJ1-2; maybe TRBD1 (5 bases). The length of the CDR3 is 13 residues. V dropped 5 bases and J dropped 5 bases, with 12 bases sitting between them. CDR1 and CDR2 (germline): MNHEY, SMNVEV (reference sequence). The CDR3 DNA sequence: TGTGCCAGCAGTGTTACAGGCGTTTATGGCTACACCTTC. This encodes CASSVTGVYGYTF.

This rearrangement joins TRBV7-9 to TRBJ1-1; TRBD1 agrees at 9 bases. Germline CDR1 and CDR2: SEHNR and FQNEAQ (reference sequence). With V trimmed by 5 bases and J by 5 bases, 6 bases remained unmatched. The CDR3 loop spans 14 amino acids. The CDR3 DNA follows: TGTGCCAGCAGCGAGACAGGGGGTGGGACTGAAGCTTTCTTT. It codes for CASSETGGGTEAFF.

This chain uses TRBV28 with TRBJ2-7; maybe TRBD1 (6 bases). V was pared by 6 bases and J by 6 bases, with 12 bases between. The CDR3 contains 12 residues. Per germline, CDR1 MDHEN and CDR2 SYDVKM. CDR3 nucleotide sequence: TGTGCCAGCAGCCTCATGGGGGCCGAGCAGTACTTC. Protein: CASSLMGAEQYF.

The V call is TRBV20-1, the J call TRBJ1-1; possible D gene TRBD1, 5 bases. Germline V lookup: CDR1 DFQATT, CDR2 SNEGSKA (reference sequence). This CDR3 spans 11 amino acids. V was trimmed by 7 bases and J by 7 bases, leaving 13 bases between them. CDR3 coding DNA: TGCAGTGTCCTAGTTAGGGGTGAAGCTTTCTTT. Protein: CSVLVRGEAFF.